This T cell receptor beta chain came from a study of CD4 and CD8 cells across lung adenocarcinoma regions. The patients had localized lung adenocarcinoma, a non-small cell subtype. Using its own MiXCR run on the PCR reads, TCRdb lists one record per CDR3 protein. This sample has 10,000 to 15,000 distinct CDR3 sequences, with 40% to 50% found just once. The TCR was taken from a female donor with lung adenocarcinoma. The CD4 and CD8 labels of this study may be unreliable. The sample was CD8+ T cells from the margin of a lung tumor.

The CDR3 DNA reads TGTGCCAGCAGCTTACAAGGGTCTAACTATGGCTACACCTTC. Translating it yields CASSLQGSNYGYTF. The chain carries TRBV5-4 and TRBJ1-2; D unresolved. The germline V gene encodes CDR1 SGHNT and CDR2 YYREEE (reference sequence). The germline V and J ends were trimmed by 2 bases and 0 bases, with 8 bases remaining between them. CDR3 size: 14 residues.